This is a list of T cell receptor beta chains from one sample in a study of cytomegalovirus exposure and HLA in healthy donors. Here immunoSEQ multiplex PCR was the method, and the copy in TCRdb shows in-frame clones only, minus some. The table has some 130,000 clones, roughly 85% seen once; the top ten hold roughly 6.8%. Sequenced: PBMCs. These receptors all stem from a man between 40 and 49 years old in good health and CMV-seropositive. CDR3s include the opening cysteine and the closing phenylalanine or tryptophan. D genes are given only for firm matches. For some rows the clone size is stated as once, few or many, or as a class when expanded; others skip it.

d_call	clone_size	v_call	j_call	cdr3_aa	cdr3_nt
-	-	TRBV20-1	TRBJ2-1	CSARDGEQFF	TGCAGTGCTAGAGACGGGGAGCAGTTCTTC
TRBD2	-	TRBV6-1	TRBJ2-4	CASSEGSGGSVLNIQYF	TGTGCCAGCAGTGAAGGATCGGGAGGGTCCGTATTAAACATTCAGTACTTC
-	-	TRBV18	TRBJ1-2	CASSPFPRTDYYGYTF	TGTGCCAGCTCACCGTTCCCGCGAACGGACTACTATGGCTACACCTTC
TRBD1	once	TRBV11-2	TRBJ1-1	CASSFGTGAWRGAFF	TGTGCCAGCAGCTTCGGGACAGGGGCGTGGAGGGGAGCTTTCTTT
-	once	TRBV18	TRBJ1-1	CASSPLGGLEAFF	TGTGCCAGCTCACCACTTGGAGGCCTTGAAGCTTTCTTT
-	-	TRBV28	TRBJ2-3	CASSPSDTSDTQYF	TGTGCCAGCAGTCCGTCCGACACCTCAGATACGCAGTATTTT
-	-	TRBV5-1	TRBJ1-5	CASSLGSNQPQHF	TGCGCCAGCAGCCTAGGAAGCAATCAGCCCCAGCATTTT
TRBD1	-	TRBV28	TRBJ1-1	CASRPRGDLKNTEAFF	TGTGCCAGCAGGCCCAGGGGGGATCTGAAAAACACTGAAGCTTTCTTT
-	once	TRBV14	TRBJ1-6	CASSPFRGSPLHF	TGTGCCAGCAGCCCTTTCAGGGGTTCACCCCTCCACTTT
TRBD2	-	TRBV5-1	TRBJ2-3	CASSMGLAGVADTQYF	TGCGCCAGCAGCATGGGACTAGCGGGAGTGGCAGATACGCAGTATTTT
-	-	TRBV5-5	TRBJ1-3	CASSLVPGGNTIYF	TGTGCCAGCAGCTTGGTCCCAGGGGGAAACACCATATATTTT
-	-	TRBV19	TRBJ1-5	CASSGYNQPQHF	TGTGCCAGTTCGGGGTACAATCAGCCCCAGCATTTT
-	-	TRBV7-2	TRBJ1-1	CASSPLEGVNTEAFF	TGTGCCAGCAGCCCGCTAGAGGGTGTGAACACTGAAGCTTTCTTT
TRBD1	-	TRBV7-3	TRBJ1-2	CASSLSRDSREGYTF	TGTGCCAGCAGCTTAAGCCGGGACAGCCGGGAGGGCTACACCTTC
-	-	TRBV5-1	TRBJ1-1	CASSSYRVVGTEAFF	TGCGCCAGCAGCTCCTACAGGGTTGTAGGCACTGAAGCTTTCTTT
TRBD2	-	TRBV10-2	TRBJ2-7	CATLLRTSGSHEQYF	TGCGCCACCCTTTTAAGGACTAGCGGGTCCCACGAGCAGTACTTC
TRBD1	few	TRBV29-1	TRBJ1-4	CSVVTGEEKLFF	TGCAGCGTTGTAACAGGGGAAGAAAAACTGTTTTTT
-	-	TRBV5-1	TRBJ2-3	CASSLAGGTDTQYF	TGCGCCAGCAGCTTGGCAGGGGGCACAGATACGCAGTATTTT
-	-	TRBV12-5	TRBJ1-2	CASGEHGYTF	TGTGCTAGTGGTGAGCATGGCTACACCTTC
TRBD1	-	TRBV7-8	TRBJ2-3	CASSSGQGGTDTQYF	TGTGCCAGCAGCTCGGGACAGGGAGGAACAGATACGCAGTATTTT
-	-	TRBV21-1	TRBJ2-5	CASTPGSGTGVETQYF	TGTGCCAGCACCCCGGGGAGCGGGACAGGGGTAGAGACCCAGTACTTC
TRBD1	-	TRBV28	TRBJ1-2	CASRSGQGRTYGYTF	TGTGCCAGCAGGTCTGGACAGGGTCGGACCTATGGCTACACCTTC
TRBD2	-	TRBV4-2	TRBJ2-2	CASSTASGDTGELFF	TGTGCCAGCAGTACGGCTAGCGGAGACACCGGGGAGCTGTTTTTT
-	-	TRBV13	TRBJ1-1	CASSAGGGRGEAFF	TGTGCCAGCAGCGCGGGGGGGGGAAGGGGTGAAGCTTTCTTT
TRBD1	-	TRBV10-3	TRBJ2-3	CAIGQGDGDTQYF	TGTGCCATCGGACAGGGGGATGGAGATACGCAGTATTTT
-	-	TRBV10-1	TRBJ2-3	CASSDGGASTDTQYF	TGCGCCAGCAGCGATGGCGGAGCGAGCACAGATACGCAGTATTTT
TRBD2	-	TRBV27	TRBJ2-7	CASTASWSGKDEQYF	TGTGCCAGCACCGCGTCGTGGAGCGGGAAGGACGAGCAGTACTTC
-	-	TRBV25-1	TRBJ1-1	CASSDYSGSPEAFF	TGTGCCAGCAGTGACTATTCAGGGTCCCCTGAAGCTTTCTTT
-	-	TRBV5-4	TRBJ2-5	CASSPKDGETQYF	TGTGCCAGCAGCCCCAAAGACGGGGAGACCCAGTACTTC
TRBD2	-	TRBV7-7	TRBJ2-1	CASSLSGGHNEQFF	TGTGCTAGCAGCTTGAGCGGGGGACACAATGAGCAGTTCTTC
-	-	TRBV2	TRBJ2-3	CASSEDRSTDTQYF	TGTGCCAGCAGTGAAGACAGAAGCACAGATACGCAGTATTTT
TRBD1	few	TRBV5-4	TRBJ1-2	CASSSPGTGTYGYTF	TGTGCCAGCAGTAGTCCCGGGACAGGGACCTATGGCTACACCTTC
TRBD2	-	TRBV2	TRBJ2-7	CASTRLAGMRYEQYF	TGTGCCAGCACTAGACTAGCGGGGATGCGTTACGAGCAGTACTTC
TRBD2	once	TRBV6-1	TRBJ2-1	CASSVTSGSINEQFF	TGTGCCAGCAGTGTGACTAGCGGGAGTATAAATGAGCAGTTCTTC
TRBD1	-	TRBV5-1	TRBJ1-5	CASSSGQGGQPQHF	TGCGCCAGCAGCTCGGGACAGGGAGGACAGCCCCAGCATTTT
-	-	TRBV10-3	TRBJ2-7	CAISEGRSGGTYEQYF	TGTGCCATCAGTGAAGGGAGAAGCGGAGGGACCTACGAGCAGTACTTC
TRBD2	once	TRBV5-8	TRBJ2-2	CASSAVGVLAGAGELFF	TGTGCCAGCAGCGCCGTGGGGGTTCTAGCGGGAGCCGGGGAGCTGTTTTTT
TRBD2	-	TRBV5-4	TRBJ2-3	CASSLKREASTDTQYF	TGTGCCAGCAGCTTGAAGCGGGAGGCGTCAACAGATACGCAGTATTTT
-	-	TRBV29-1	TRBJ1-1	CSVGRGGNTEAFF	TGCAGCGTCGGCAGGGGTGGGAACACTGAAGCTTTCTTT
-	-	TRBV9	TRBJ1-2	CASSSQPGGYTF	TGTGCCAGCAGCTCCCAACCAGGGGGCTACACCTTC
-	-	TRBV19	TRBJ2-7	CASSPSPVAEQYF	TGTGCCAGTAGTCCCTCCCCGGTTGCCGAGCAGTACTTC
-	-	TRBV27	TRBJ2-2	CASSFSGRRTGELFF	TGTGCCAGCAGTTTTTCGGGGAGACGGACCGGGGAGCTGTTTTTT
-	-	TRBV4-1	TRBJ2-7	CASSQGQNSYEQYF	TGCGCCAGCAGCCAGGGGCAGAACTCCTACGAGCAGTACTTC
TRBD1	-	TRBV28	TRBJ1-1	CASKGAPEAFF	TGTGCCAGCAAGGGGGCCCCTGAAGCTTTCTTT
-	-	TRBV29-1	TRBJ1-2	CSAEDAINYGYTF	TGCAGCGCGGAGGACGCTATAAACTATGGCTACACCTTC
TRBD1	few	TRBV15	TRBJ1-1	CATSRDLEGALTEAFF	TGTGCCACCAGCAGAGATCTAGAGGGGGCTCTCACTGAAGCTTTCTTT
-	-	TRBV30	TRBJ2-7	CAWSVIFEQYF	TGTGCCTGGAGTGTTATCTTCGAGCAGTACTTC
TRBD1	-	TRBV28	TRBJ2-5	CASSSAGTGLGWEQYF	TGTGCCAGCAGTTCCGCCGGGACAGGGCTTGGGTGGGAGCAGTACTTC
-	-	TRBV28	TRBJ2-2	CASQERVANTGELFF	TGTGCCAGCCAAGAGAGGGTCGCGAACACCGGGGAGCTGTTTTTT
-	-	TRBV28	TRBJ2-7	CATLSGNEQYF	TGTGCCACTCTCTCAGGGAACGAGCAGTACTTC
TRBD1	-	TRBV11-1	TRBJ1-2	CASSQGTGGFRYTF	TGTGCCAGCAGCCAGGGGACAGGGGGATTTCGCTACACCTTC